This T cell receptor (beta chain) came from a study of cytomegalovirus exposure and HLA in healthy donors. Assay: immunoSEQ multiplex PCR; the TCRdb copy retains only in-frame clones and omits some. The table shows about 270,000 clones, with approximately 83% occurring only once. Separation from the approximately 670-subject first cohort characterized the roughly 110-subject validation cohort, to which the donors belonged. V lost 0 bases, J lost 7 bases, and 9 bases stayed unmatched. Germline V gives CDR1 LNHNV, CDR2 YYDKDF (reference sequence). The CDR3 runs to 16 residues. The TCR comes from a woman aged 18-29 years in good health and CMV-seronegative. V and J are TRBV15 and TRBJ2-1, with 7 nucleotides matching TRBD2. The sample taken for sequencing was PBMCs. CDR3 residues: CATSREFLGTTNEQFF. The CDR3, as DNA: TGTGCCACCAGCAGAGAGTTCCTCGGGACTACTAATGAGCAGTTCTTC.